This T cell receptor (beta chain) was retrieved from a study of breast tumors, draining lymph nodes, adjacent tissues. A single record per CDR3 protein comes from TCRdb applying MiXCR to the multiplex PCR reads. Of about 230,000 distinct CDR3 sequences detected, 32% appear once; the ten largest clones hold 1.3% to 1.5%. This clonotype has more than one count but fewer than ten. As yet, its antigen is unknown. Relative to the germline gene, one junction end is altered; a read error may explain this. This CDR3 comprises 15 residues. Germline V lookup: CDR1 SGHNT, CDR2 YENEEA. General study points: Compared with lymph nodes, tumors were less diverse; compared with nontumor tissue, more. Tumor T cell lymph node origin was a supported hypothesis, not proven. The data were judged consistent with most tumor T cells coming from lymph node and expanding in tumor. Luminal-like breast cancer showed significantly higher tumor–nontumor repertoire similarity than basal-like.

Axillary draining lymph nodes of breast cancer patients supplied the node samples. This sequence joins TRBV11-3 and TRBJ2-5; 9 positions agree with TRBD1. The source is a female donor with breast cancer. Some clones in this sample may be carry-over from other donors' samples. The sample consisted of axillary lymph node tissue. The CDR3 reads CTSSLGQGTTETQYF. The CDR3 region has the DNA TGTACCAGCAGCTTAGGACAGGGGACGACGGAGACCCAGTACTTC.